This T cell receptor (beta chain) emerged from a study of blood T cell repertoires in COVID-19. Study-wide background: The United States, Italy and Spain provided the acute and convalescent COVID-19 samples.

The V and J ends lost 8 bases and 12 bases respectively, with 6 bases between them. CDR1 SGHRS and CDR2 YFSETQ come from the germline V gene. CDR3 size: 8 residues. Recruited during active infection, patients (from Seattle) were subsequently followed longitudinally. Source study methods: Estimated nucleated cell counts came from reference gene primer amplification. Profiled with immunoSEQ multiplex PCR; TCRdb holds only in-frame clones, not every one. V, J and clone size were drawn from that table, and D and trimming were deduced from the DNA. The sample includes some 370,000 clones, approximately 87% of them seen just once.

The sequence derives from a woman aged 30 to 39 with COVID-19, enrolled during active disease. What was sequenced was peripheral blood. The chain employs TRBV5-1 and TRBJ2-1; the D gene is possibly TRBD2 (5 bases). The CDR3 DNA reads as TGCGCCAGGGGGAGGCAGTTCTTC. Translation gives CARGRQFF.